This TCR beta chain was obtained from a study of blood T cells in healthy people across ages. General study points: Diversity estimates from one million T cells were considered underestimates. With age, beta diversity per million T cells declined roughly linearly, significantly by about 40.

V shed 5 bases and J shed 1 base, with 8 bases lying between them. Per the germline V gene, CDR1 is MNHEY and CDR2 is SMNVEV (reference sequence). The CDR3 extends over 14 amino acids. In regard to this clonotype: Antigen specificity is unknown.

Alongside a J-beta primer mix, a sample-barcoded 5' primer served in a second PCR lasting about 6 to 12 cycles. TCRdb used MiXCR to reprocess the 5' RACE reads, holding one entry per CDR3 protein. The sample has 1.5 million to 2 million distinct CDR3 sequences; roughly 32% are singletons. The source material was blood. The clonotype was recovered from a woman younger than 45 in good health. The chain recombines TRBV27 with TRBJ2-2, with D possibly TRBD1 on 5 matching bases. The CDR3 region has the DNA TGTGCCAGCAGTCGGACAATGAACACCGGGGAGCTGTTTTTT. As protein: CASSRTMNTGELFF.